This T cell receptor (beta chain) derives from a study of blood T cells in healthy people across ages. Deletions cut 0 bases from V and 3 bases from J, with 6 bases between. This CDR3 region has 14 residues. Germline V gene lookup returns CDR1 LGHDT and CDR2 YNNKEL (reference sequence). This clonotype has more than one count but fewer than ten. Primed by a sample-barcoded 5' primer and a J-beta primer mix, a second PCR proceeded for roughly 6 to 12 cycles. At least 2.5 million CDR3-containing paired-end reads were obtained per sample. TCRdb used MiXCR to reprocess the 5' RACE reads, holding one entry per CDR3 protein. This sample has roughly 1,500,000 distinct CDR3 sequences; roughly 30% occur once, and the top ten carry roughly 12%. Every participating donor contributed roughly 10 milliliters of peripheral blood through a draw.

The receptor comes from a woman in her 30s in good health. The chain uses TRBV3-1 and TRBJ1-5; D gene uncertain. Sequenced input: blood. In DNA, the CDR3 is TGTGCCAGCAGCCAAGATCTGTACAATCAGCCCCAGCATTTT. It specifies CASSQDLYNQPQHF.